The entry below describes one T cell receptor beta chain. Its target is unknown. The donors were adults (healthy and HIV-negative) with no recent acute infections or vaccinations. Naive CD4+ cells were CD45RA-selected; the remaining cells were memory. This CDR3 spans 13 amino acids. In germline, CDR1 is SNHLY, CDR2 FYNNEI. Trimming took 6 bases from V and 7 from J, leaving 13 bases between them. These data originate in a study of shared clonotypes between healthy human individuals. The study, taken as a whole, reports: Among a few donors, roughly 5.4% of naive CD4 clonotypes were found in common.

The test was conducted at deep level. Only in-frame clones appear in the TCRdb table, and some are missing; sequencing was by immunoSEQ multiplex PCR. This table has 2 million to 3 million clones, approximately 93% appearing once. The rearrangement links TRBV2 to TRBJ1-5; D not resolved. Sequencing used naive CD4+ T cells from PBMCs. The sample's subset: CD45RA+ positively selected. The receptor's source is a young man in good health. Some clones in this sample may be carry-over from other donors' samples. CDR3 bases: TGTGCCAGCAGAGGAAACGGTTGGCAGCCCCAGCATTTT. Its translation is CASRGNGWQPQHF.